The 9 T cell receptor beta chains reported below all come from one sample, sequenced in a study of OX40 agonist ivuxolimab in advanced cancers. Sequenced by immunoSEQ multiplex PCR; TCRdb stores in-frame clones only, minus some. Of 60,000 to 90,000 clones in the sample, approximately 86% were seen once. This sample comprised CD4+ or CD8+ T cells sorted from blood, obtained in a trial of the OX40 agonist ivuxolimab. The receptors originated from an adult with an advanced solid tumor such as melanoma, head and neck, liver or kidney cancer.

In nucleotides, the CDR3 is TGTGCCAGCACCCCGAGGACGGAAGCTTTCTTT. Amino acids: CASTPRTEAFF. The V gene is TRBV2, the J gene TRBJ1-1; no reliable D call. From germline, CDR1 is SNHLY and CDR2 FYNNEI. Deletions cut 7 bases from V and 8 bases from J, with 11 bases between. The CDR3 runs 11 residues.

CDR3 nucleotide sequence: TGTGCCAGCAGCGTTAGTAGTGGGGGCACAGATACGCAGTATTTT. The encoded protein is CASSVSSGGTDTQYF. The chain employs TRBV9 and TRBJ2-3; D is undetermined. This CDR3 has 15 amino acids. Germline V CDR1 and CDR2: SGDLS, YYNGEE. V lost 2 bases to trimming and J lost 1 base, with 11 bases between them.

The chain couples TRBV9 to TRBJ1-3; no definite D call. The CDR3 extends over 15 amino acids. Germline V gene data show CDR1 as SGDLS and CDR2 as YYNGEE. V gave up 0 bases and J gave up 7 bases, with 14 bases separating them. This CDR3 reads CASSVVPDFTNTIYF. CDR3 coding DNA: TGTGCCAGCAGCGTAGTCCCGGACTTCACCAACACCATATATTTT.

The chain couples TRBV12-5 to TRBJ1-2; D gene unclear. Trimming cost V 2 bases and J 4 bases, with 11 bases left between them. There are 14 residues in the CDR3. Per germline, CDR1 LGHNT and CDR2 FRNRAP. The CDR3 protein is CASGLYGPPYGYTF. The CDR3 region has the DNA TGTGCTAGTGGTTTGTACGGACCGCCCTATGGCTACACCTTC.

CDR3 region: CASSRGGAGYTF. The CDR3 nucleotides are TGTGCCAGCAGCCGAGGGGGGGCCGGCTACACCTTC. This chain connects TRBV28 to TRBJ1-2, with D maybe TRBD1 (6 bases). V shed 6 bases and J shed 8 bases, with 13 bases lying between them. CDR3 length: 12 amino acids. Per germline, CDR1 MDHEN and CDR2 SYDVKM.

The CDR3 DNA is TGTGCCTGGACAGGACAGGGGGCTTCACCCCTCCACTTT. This encodes CAWTGQGASPLHF. The chain employs TRBV30 and TRBJ1-6, with 11 positions matching TRBD1. Per germline, CDR1 GTSNPN and CDR2 SVGIG (reference sequence). Trimming took 4 bases from V and 9 from J; bases not matched to a gene: 2. CDR3 length: 13 amino acids. Full variable domain (outside the CDR3, taken from reference TRBV30 and TRBJ1-6): SQTIHQWPATLVQPVGSPLSLECTVEGTSNPNLYWYRQAAGRGLQLLFYSVGIGQISSEVPQNLSASRPQDRQFILSSKKLLLSDSGFYLCAWTGQGASPLHFGNGTRLTVT.

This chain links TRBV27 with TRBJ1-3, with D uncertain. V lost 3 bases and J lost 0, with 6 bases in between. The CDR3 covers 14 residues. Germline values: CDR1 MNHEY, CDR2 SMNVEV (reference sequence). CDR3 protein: CASSFSSSGNTIYF. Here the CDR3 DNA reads TGTGCCAGCAGTTTCAGCTCCTCTGGAAACACCATATATTTT.

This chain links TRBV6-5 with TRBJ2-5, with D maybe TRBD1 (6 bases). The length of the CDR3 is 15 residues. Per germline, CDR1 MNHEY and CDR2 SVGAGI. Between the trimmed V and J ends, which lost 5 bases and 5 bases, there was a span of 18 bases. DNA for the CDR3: TGTGCCAGCAGTAATCAGGGGCGGGTCGGGGAGACCCAGTACTTC. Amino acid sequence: CASSNQGRVGETQYF.

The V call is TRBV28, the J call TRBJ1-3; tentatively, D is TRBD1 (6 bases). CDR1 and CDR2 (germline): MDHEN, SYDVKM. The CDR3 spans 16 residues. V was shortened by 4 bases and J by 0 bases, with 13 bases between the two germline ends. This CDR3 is CASSSRGQNSGNTIYF. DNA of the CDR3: TGTGCCAGCAGTTCGAGGGGACAAAACTCTGGAAACACCATATATTTT.